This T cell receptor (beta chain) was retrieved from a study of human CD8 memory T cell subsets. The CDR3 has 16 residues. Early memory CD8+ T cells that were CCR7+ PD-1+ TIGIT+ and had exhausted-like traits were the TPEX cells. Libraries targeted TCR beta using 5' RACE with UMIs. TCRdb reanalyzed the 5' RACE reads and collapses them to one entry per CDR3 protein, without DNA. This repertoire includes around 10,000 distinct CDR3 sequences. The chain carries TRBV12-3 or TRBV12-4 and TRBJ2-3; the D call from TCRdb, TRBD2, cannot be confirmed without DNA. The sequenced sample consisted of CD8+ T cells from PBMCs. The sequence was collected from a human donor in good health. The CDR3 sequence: CASSSSLAGEGDTQYF.